Listed below are T cell receptor beta chains from one sample, sequenced in a study of human T cells and chemical hapten exposure. TCRdb reprocessed the 5' RACE reads via MiXCR and lists one record per CDR3 protein. Found here are 81,000 or so distinct CDR3 sequences, 6.5% to 8.5% of them singletons; the top ten hold about 2.1%. Receptors originate from a male donor in good health. CDR3s include the opening cysteine and the closing phenylalanine or tryptophan. A D gene is named only where the DNA matches it firmly. Not all rows give a size; the values are once, few, many and, for expanded clones, a class.

j_call	d_call	v_call	clone_size	cdr3_nt	cdr3_aa
TRBJ1-1	.	TRBV28	many	TGTGCCAGCAGTTGGAGGGGGACTGAAGCTTTCTTT	CASSWRGTEAFF
TRBJ2-7	TRBD1	TRBV20-1	many	TGCAGTGCTCTAAGCTTCCGGGACAGCGCCTACGAGCAGTACTTC	CSALSFRDSAYEQYF
TRBJ2-1	.	TRBV27	many	TGTGCCAGCAGTTTAGGGGAACTCCACAATGAGCAGTTCTTC	CASSLGELHNEQFF
TRBJ2-3	.	TRBV25-1	many	TGTGCCAGTTCTAGGGGCGCAGATACGCAGTATTTT	CASSRGADTQYF
TRBJ2-3	TRBD1	TRBV5-1	.	TGCGCCAGCAGCTTGGAACAGGGGGATTCGGATACGCAGTATTTT	CASSLEQGDSDTQYF
TRBJ1-1	.	TRBV20-1	.	TGCAGTGCTAGAGTTGCGGGGGACACTGAAGCTTTCTTT	CSARVAGDTEAFF
TRBJ1-3	.	TRBV6-2/TRBV6-3	many	TGTGCCAGCAACGCCGGGTCGACCTCTGGAAACACCATATATTTT	CASNAGSTSGNTIYF
TRBJ2-5	.	TRBV6-2/TRBV6-3	few	TGTGCCAGCAGTACTCTCCGGACAAACCAAGAGACCCAGTACTTC	CASSTLRTNQETQYF
TRBJ2-7	TRBD2	TRBV20-1	many	TGCAGTGCCGACGCCGGGACTAGCGGACGAAGCTCCTACGAGCAGTACTTC	CSADAGTSGRSSYEQYF
TRBJ1-1	.	TRBV5-4	.	TGTGCCAGCAGCTGGGCCAGTGGCAGGCGACGAAACACTGAAGCTTTCTTT	CASSWASGRRRNTEAFF
TRBJ1-1	.	TRBV27	many	TGTGCCAGCAGTTCAGGACAGTTCAACACTGAAGCTTTCTTT	CASSSGQFNTEAFF
TRBJ2-7	TRBD1	TRBV6-2/TRBV6-3	few	TGTGCCAGCAGTCCGAGACAGGGCCTAAGCTCCTACGAGCAGTACTTC	CASSPRQGLSSYEQYF
TRBJ1-2	.	TRBV29-1	many	TGCAGCGTTGAAAGGACGGGCCTGGGCTACACCTTC	CSVERTGLGYTF
TRBJ2-3	.	TRBV4-2	many	TGTGCCAGCAGCCCACGGATAAACACAGATACGCAGTATTTT	CASSPRINTDTQYF
TRBJ2-5	.	TRBV10-3	few	TGTGCCATCAGTGGACAGATCCAAGAGACCCAGTACTTC	CAISGQIQETQYF
TRBJ1-1	.	TRBV6-2/TRBV6-3	.	TGTGCCAGCAGTCTAAACCCGAACACTGAAGCTTTCTTT	CASSLNPNTEAFF
TRBJ1-2	.	TRBV13	many	TGTGCCAGCAGCCCCAGCGTCTATGGCTACACCTTC	CASSPSVYGYTF
TRBJ1-4	.	TRBV12-3/TRBV12-4	.	TGTGCCAGCAGTGTCTCGGGAGGAACGAATGAAAAACTGTTTTTT	CASSVSGGTNEKLFF
TRBJ1-6	TRBD1	TRBV14	.	TGTGCCAGCAGCCTTCGGACAGGAAATGTATCACCCCTCCACTTT	CASSLRTGNVSPLHF
TRBJ1-6	.	TRBV12-3/TRBV12-4	.	TGTGCCAGCAGTTTGGACACCGCGGGACCCCTCCACTTT	CASSLDTAGPLHF
TRBJ1-4	.	TRBV11-2	few	TGTGCCAGCAGCTTAAGGGGAATCGAGGGGCTGTTTTTT	CASSLRGIEGLFF
TRBJ2-7	TRBD1	TRBV6-2/TRBV6-3	many	TGTGCCAGCAGTGACGGGACAGTACCTGCCTACGAGCAGTACTTC	CASSDGTVPAYEQYF
TRBJ1-1	.	TRBV15	.	TGTGCCACCAGCAGAGGTGCCACGAACACTGAAGCTTTCTTT	CATSRGATNTEAFF
TRBJ1-4	.	TRBV6-5	many	TGTGCCAGCAGTTACCACAGGGTAGGGGGTGAAAAACTGTTTTTT	CASSYHRVGGEKLFF
TRBJ2-7	.	TRBV2	.	TGTGCCAGCATTATAGGGTCCAGGAACTCCTACGAGCAGTACTTC	CASIIGSRNSYEQYF
TRBJ1-1	.	TRBV5-1	.	TGCGCCAGCTCCCCCGACCCGAACACTGAAGCTTTCTTT	CASSPDPNTEAFF
TRBJ1-5	.	TRBV6-5	.	TGTGCCAGCTCCGTGAAGGGCAACAGCAATCAGCCCCAGCATTTT	CASSVKGNSNQPQHF
TRBJ1-5	.	TRBV6-5	.	TGTGCCAGCAGAGCTGCCACTGAGCAGCCCCAGCATTTT	CASRAATEQPQHF
TRBJ2-7	.	TRBV5-6	many	TGTGCCAGCAGCTTGGAGCGGGAGCAGTACTTC	CASSLEREQYF